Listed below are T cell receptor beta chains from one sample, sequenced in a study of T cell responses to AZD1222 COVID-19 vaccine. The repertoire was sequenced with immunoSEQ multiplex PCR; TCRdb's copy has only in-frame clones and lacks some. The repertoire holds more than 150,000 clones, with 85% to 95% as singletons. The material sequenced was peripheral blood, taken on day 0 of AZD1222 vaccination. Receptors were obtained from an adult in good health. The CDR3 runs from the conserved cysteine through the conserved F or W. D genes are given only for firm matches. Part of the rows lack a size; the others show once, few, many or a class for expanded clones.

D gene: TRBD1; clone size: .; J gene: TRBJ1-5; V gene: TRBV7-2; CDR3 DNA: TGTGCCAGCAGCCAGGGACAGGCAGGGAGCAATCAGCCCCAGCATTTT; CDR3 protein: CASSQGQAGSNQPQHF
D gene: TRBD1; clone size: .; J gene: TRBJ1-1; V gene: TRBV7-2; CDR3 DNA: TGTGCCAGCAGCCCACCGGGACAGAGGAACACTGAAGCTTTCTTT; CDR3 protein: CASSPPGQRNTEAFF
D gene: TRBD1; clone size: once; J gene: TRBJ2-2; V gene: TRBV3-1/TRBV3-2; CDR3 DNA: TGTGCCAGCAGCCAAGAGAGGGGGTCCGGGACAGGTCATAACACCGGGGAGCTGTTTTTT; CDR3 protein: CASSQERGSGTGHNTGELFF
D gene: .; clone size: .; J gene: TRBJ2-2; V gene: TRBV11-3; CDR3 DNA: TGTGCCAGCAGCCCTAGCCGGCCAGACACCGGGGAGCTGTTTTTT; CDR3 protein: CASSPSRPDTGELFF
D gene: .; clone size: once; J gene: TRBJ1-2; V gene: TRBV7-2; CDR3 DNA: TGTGCCAGCAGCGCGGACACGGCTAATGGCTACACCTTC; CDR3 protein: CASSADTANGYTF
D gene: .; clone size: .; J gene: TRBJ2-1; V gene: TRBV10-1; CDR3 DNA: TGCGCCAGCAGTGAGTATGGGGAGTCCTACAATGAGCAGTTCTTC; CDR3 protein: CASSEYGESYNEQFF
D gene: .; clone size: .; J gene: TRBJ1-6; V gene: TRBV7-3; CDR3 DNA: TGTGCCAGCAGTTTTGAATCGGATTCACCCCTCCACTTT; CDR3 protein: CASSFESDSPLHF
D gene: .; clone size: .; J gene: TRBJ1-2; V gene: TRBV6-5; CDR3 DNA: TGTGCCAGCAGTTACCGGGGGGCAGCTAACTATGGCTACACCTTC; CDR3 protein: CASSYRGAANYGYTF
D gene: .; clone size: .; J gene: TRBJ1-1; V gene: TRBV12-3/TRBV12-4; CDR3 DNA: TGTGCCAGCAGCCGAGTGGGGGTCACTGAAGCTTTCTTT; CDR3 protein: CASSRVGVTEAFF
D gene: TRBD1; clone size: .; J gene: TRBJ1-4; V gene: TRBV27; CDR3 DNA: TGTGCCAGCAGCCCGAGACAGGGATGGGAAAAACTGTTTTTT; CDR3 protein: CASSPRQGWEKLFF
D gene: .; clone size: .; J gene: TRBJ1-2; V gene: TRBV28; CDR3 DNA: TGTGCCAGCAGTTTATATCCTTCGAGGGACGGCTACACCTTC; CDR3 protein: CASSLYPSRDGYTF
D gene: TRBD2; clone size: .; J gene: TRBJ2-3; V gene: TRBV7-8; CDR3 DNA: TGTGCCAGCAGCACCCAGACTAGCGGAACAGATACGCAGTATTTT; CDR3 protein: CASSTQTSGTDTQYF
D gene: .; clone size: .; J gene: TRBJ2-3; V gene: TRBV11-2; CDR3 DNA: TGTGCCAGCAGCTATTCGGGACTTAGCACAGATACGCAGTATTTT; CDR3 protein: CASSYSGLSTDTQYF
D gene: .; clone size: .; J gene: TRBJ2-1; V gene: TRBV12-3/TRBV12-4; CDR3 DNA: TGTGCCAGCAGTTTAGCCCTCCAGCAGTTCTTC; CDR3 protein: CASSLALQQFF
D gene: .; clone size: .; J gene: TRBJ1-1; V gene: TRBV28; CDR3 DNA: TGTGCCAGCGGGCCGGAGGGGCGAAGAACTGAAGCTTTCTTT; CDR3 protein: CASGPEGRRTEAFF
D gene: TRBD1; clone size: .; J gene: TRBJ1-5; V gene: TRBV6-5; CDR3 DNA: TGTGCCAGCAAGCCCCTGACAGGGGTAGATCAGCCCCAGCATTTT; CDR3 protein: CASKPLTGVDQPQHF
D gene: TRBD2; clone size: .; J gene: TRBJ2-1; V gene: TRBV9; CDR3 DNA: TGTGCCAGCAGCGTAGGCGGGGGGTCCTACAATGAGCAGTTCTTC; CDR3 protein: CASSVGGGSYNEQFF
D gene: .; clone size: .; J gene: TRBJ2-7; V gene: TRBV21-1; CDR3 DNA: TGTGCCAGCAGCAAAAAGGCGGGAGGGCGCGACGAGCAGTACTTC; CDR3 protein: CASSKKAGGRDEQYF
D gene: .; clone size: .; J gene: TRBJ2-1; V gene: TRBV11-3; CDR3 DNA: TGTGCCAGCAGCTTAGGAGGGGATCCCCCCAATGAGCAGTTCTTC; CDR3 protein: CASSLGGDPPNEQFF
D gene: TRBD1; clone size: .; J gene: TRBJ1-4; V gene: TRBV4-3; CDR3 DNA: TGCGCCAGCAGCTACACGGGACAGGGGGCCTTTAATGAAAAACTGTTTTTT; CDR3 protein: CASSYTGQGAFNEKLFF
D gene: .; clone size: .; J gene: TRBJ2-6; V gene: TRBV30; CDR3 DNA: TGTGCCTCAATGGCAGGGGCCTCTCATCCGGGGGCCAACGTCCTGACTTTC; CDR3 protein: CASMAGASHPGANVLTF
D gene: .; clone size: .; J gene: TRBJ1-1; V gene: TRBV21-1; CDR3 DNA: TGTGCCAGCAGCACCCCGGACACGCTATTAAAGGTGAACACTGAAGCTTTCTTT; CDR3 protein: CASSTPDTLLKVNTEAFF
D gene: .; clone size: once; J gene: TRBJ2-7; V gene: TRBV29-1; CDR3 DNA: TGCAGCGTACTTTGGGGCGGAGCCAGGTACGAGCAGTACTTC; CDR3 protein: CSVLWGGARYEQYF
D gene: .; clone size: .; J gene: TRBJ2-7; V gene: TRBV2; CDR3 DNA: TGTGCCAGCAGCGACTACGAGCAGTACTTC; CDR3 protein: CASSDYEQYF
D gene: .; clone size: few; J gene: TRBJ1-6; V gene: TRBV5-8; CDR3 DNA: TGTGCCAGCAGCTTGACAGGGTATAATTCACCCCTCCACTTT; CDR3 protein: CASSLTGYNSPLHF
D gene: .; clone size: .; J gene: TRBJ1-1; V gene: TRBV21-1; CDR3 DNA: TGTGCCAGCAGCAAAGCTGCGGGAAGAACTGAAGCTTTCTTT; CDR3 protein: CASSKAAGRTEAFF
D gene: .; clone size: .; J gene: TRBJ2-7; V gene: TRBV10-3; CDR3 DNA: TGTGCCACCGAGGACAGTTCCTACGAGCAGTACTTC; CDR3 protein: CATEDSSYEQYF
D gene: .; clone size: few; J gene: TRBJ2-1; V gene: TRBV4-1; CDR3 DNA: TGCGCCAGCATGGCGTGGGGCGGGAATAACAATGAGCAGTTCTTC; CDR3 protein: CASMAWGGNNNEQFF
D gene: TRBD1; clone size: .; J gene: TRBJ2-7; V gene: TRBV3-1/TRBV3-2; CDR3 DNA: TGTGCCAGCAGCCCTGGGACAGGACATAGATGGTACTTC; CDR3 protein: CASSPGTGHRWYF
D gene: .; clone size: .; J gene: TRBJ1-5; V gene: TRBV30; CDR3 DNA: TGTGCCTGGAGTTTAGGGGGCAATCAGCCCCAGCATTTT; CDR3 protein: CAWSLGGNQPQHF
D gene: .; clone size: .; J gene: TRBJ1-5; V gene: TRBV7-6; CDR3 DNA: TGTGCCAGCAGCCCTTTGGAAGGGGGGTTCAATCAGCCCCAGCATTTT; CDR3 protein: CASSPLEGGFNQPQHF
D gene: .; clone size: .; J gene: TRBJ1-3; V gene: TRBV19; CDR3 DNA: TGTGCCAGTATCGAGGGGGGGACAACGAGCTCTGGAAACACCATATATTTT; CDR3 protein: CASIEGGTTSSGNTIYF
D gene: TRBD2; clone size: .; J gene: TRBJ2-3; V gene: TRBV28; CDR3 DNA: TGTGCCAGCAGCCGAGCTAGCGGAGGCACAGATACGCAGTATTTT; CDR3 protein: CASSRASGGTDTQYF
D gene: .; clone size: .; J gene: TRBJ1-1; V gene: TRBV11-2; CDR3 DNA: TGTGCCAGCAGACCTCAGGGGCTTAACTCTGAAGCTTTCTTT; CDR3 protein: CASRPQGLNSEAFF
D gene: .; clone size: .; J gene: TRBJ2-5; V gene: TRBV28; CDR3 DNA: TGTGCCACGGAGAGGTACAGGGAAGAGACCCAGTACTTC; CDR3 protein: CATERYREETQYF
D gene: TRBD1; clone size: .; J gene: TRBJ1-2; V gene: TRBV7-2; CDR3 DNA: TGTGCCAGCAGCTTGTTGAATCCCGGGACAGTCGGAGGCTATGGCTACACCTTC; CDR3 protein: CASSLLNPGTVGGYGYTF
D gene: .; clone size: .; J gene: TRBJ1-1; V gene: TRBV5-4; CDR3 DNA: TGTGCCAGCAGGATGGCTGGCTATTACACTGAAGCTTTCTTT; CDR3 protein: CASRMAGYYTEAFF
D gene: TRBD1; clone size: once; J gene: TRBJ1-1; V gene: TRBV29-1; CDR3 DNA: TGCAGCGTGGGGGACAGCCTTGAAGCTTTCTTT; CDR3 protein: CSVGDSLEAFF
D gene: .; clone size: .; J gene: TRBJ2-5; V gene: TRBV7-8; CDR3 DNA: TGTGCCAGCAGCAAAGTCGGCCTAGCAGCGGGAGAGACCCAGTACTTC; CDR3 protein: CASSKVGLAAGETQYF
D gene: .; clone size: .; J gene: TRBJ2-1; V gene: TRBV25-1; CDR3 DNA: TGTGCCAGCACTGGGACTGGGTCCTACAATGAGCAGTTCTTC; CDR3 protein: CASTGTGSYNEQFF
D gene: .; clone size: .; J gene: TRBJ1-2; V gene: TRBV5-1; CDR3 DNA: TGCGCCAGCAGCCAAGGCGGGGGGAGACTACGAGTTGACTATGGCTACACCTTC; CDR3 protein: CASSQGGGRLRVDYGYTF
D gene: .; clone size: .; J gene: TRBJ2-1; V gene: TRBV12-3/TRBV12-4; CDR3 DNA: TGTGCCAGCAGTCGGGCAGCGACAGAGCAGTTCTTC; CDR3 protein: CASSRAATEQFF
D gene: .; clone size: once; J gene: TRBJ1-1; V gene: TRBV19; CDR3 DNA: TGTGCCAGTAGTATAGGGACCGCGATGAACACTGAAGCTTTCTTT; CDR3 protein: CASSIGTAMNTEAFF
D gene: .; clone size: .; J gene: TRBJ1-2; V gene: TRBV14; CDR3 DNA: TGTGCCAGCAGCCAAGCTCGCCGTGTCTATGGCTACACCTTC; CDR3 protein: CASSQARRVYGYTF
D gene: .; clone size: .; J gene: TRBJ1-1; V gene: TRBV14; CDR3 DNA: TGTGCCAGCAGCCAAGTGGCGTGGGACACTGAAGCTTTCTTT; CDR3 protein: CASSQVAWDTEAFF
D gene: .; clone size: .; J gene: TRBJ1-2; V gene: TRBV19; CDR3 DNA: TGTGCCATTAAGAAGGCGACAGCGCCTCTTGGCTACACCTTC; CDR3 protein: CAIKKATAPLGYTF
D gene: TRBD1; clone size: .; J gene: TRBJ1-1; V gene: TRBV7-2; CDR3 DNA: TGTGCCAGCAGCTTAGCGGGGCGGGGACAGGGAACAATAATGAACACTGAAGCTTTCTTT; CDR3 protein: CASSLAGRGQGTIMNTEAFF
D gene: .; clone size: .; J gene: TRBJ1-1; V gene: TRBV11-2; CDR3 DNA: TGTGCCAGCAGCTTAGCACGGGGGCCAACGGGCCCCCGCACTGAAGCTTTCTTT; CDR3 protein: CASSLARGPTGPRTEAFF
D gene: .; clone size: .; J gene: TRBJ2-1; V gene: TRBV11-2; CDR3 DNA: TGTGCCAGCAGCTTAGCGGGAACGTACAATGAGCAGTTCTTC; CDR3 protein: CASSLAGTYNEQFF
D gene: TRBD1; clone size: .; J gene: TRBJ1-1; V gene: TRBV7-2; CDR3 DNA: TGTGCCAGCAGCGGATCGACAGGGATGTACACTGAAGCTTTCTTT; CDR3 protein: CASSGSTGMYTEAFF
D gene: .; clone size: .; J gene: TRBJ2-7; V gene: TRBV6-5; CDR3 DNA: TGTGCCAGCAGTTACTCGAGGGCCAGGACCTACGAGCAGTACTTC; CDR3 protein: CASSYSRARTYEQYF
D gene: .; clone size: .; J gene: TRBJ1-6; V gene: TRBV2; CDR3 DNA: TGTGCCACCCAGAGGACACGGACGGACCGGGGGGGGGCCCTCCACTTT; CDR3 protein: CATQRTRTDRGGALHF
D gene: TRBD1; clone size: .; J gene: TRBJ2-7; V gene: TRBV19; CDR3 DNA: TGTGCCAGTAGTACCCCTGACAGGGTCTACGAGCAGTACTTC; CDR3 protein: CASSTPDRVYEQYF
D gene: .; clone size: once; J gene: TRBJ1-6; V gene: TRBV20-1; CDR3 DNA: TGCAGTGCTAGTGGGGACTCGAGCTCCTATAATTCACCCCTCCACTTT; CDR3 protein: CSASGDSSSYNSPLHF
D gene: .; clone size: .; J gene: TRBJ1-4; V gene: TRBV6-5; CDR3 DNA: TGTGCCAGCAGTCGAATCTACGATTCCAATGAAAAACTGTTTTTT; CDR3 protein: CASSRIYDSNEKLFF
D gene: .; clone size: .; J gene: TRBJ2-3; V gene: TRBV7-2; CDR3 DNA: TGTGCCAGCAGCCCCTCCAGCGCTAACACAGATACGCAGTATTTT; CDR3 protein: CASSPSSANTDTQYF
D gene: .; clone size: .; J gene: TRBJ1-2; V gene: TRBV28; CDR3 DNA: TGTGCCAGCAGTTCGTTTCAAGGGGGTAACTATGGCTACACCTTC; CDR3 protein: CASSSFQGGNYGYTF